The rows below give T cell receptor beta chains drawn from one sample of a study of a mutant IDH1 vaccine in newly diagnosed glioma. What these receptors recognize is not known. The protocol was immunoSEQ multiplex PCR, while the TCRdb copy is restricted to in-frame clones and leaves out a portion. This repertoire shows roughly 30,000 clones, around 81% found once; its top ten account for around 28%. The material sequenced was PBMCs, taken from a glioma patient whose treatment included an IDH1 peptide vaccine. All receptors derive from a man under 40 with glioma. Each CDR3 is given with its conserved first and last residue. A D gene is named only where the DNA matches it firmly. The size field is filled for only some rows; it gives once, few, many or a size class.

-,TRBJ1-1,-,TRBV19,CASSAGGRTEAFF,TGTGCCAGTAGCGCCGGAGGAAGGACTGAAGCTTTCTTT
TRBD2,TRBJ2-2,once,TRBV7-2,CASSPGTSVTGELFF,TGTGCCAGCAGCCCCGGGACTAGTGTCACCGGGGAGCTGTTTTTT
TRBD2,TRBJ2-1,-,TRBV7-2,CASSPSARPGTSPGAWQFF,TGTGCCAGCAGCCCCAGCGCTCGTCCCGGGACTAGCCCCGGAGCCTGGCAGTTCTTC
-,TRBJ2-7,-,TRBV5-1,CASSTGPINPHEQYF,TGCGCCAGCAGCACCGGACCGATCAACCCCCACGAGCAGTACTTC
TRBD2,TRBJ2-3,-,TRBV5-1,CATRTSESTDTQYF,TGCGCCACACGGACTAGCGAAAGCACAGATACGCAGTATTTT
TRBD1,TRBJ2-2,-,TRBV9,CASHRGFGELFF,TGTGCCAGCCACAGGGGTTTCGGGGAGCTGTTTTTT
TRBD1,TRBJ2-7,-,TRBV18,CASSPSVGQGRYEQYF,TGTGCCAGCTCACCGAGCGTGGGACAGGGGAGGTACGAGCAGTACTTC
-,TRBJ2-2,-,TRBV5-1,CASSNYTGELFF,TGCGCCAGCAGCAATTACACCGGGGAGCTGTTTTTT
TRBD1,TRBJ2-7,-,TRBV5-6,CASSVRQGKQYF,TGTGCCAGCAGCGTCAGACAGGGGAAGCAGTACTTC
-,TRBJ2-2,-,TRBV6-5,CASRRGENTGELFF,TGTGCCAGCAGGAGGGGCGAGAACACCGGGGAGCTGTTTTTT
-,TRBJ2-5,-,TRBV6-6,CASRRSRETQYF,TGTGCCAGCAGAAGATCCCGGGAGACCCAGTACTTC